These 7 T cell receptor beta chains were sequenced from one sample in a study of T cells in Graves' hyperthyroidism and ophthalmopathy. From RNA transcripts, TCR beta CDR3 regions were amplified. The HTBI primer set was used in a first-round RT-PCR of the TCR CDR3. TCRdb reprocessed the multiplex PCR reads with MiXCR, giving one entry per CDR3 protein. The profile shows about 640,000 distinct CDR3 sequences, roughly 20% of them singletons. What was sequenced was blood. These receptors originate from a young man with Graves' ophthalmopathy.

The chain's CDR3 is CASRRTGTGYTF. The CDR3, as DNA: TGTGCCAGCAGACGGACAGGGACCGGCTACACCTTC. The chain joins TRBV6-1 to TRBJ1-2, with 8 bases aligning to TRBD1. From germline, CDR1 is MNHNS and CDR2 SASEGT. The CDR3 spans 12 residues. The junction had 5 bases not matched to a gene; V was cut back by 6 bases and J by 8 bases.

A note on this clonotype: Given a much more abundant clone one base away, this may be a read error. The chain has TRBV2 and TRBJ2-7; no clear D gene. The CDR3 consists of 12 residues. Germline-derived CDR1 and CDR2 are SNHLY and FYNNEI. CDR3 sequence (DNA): TGTCCCATCTCTCGTGGGGTTTACGAGCAGTACTTC. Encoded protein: CPISRGVYEQYF.

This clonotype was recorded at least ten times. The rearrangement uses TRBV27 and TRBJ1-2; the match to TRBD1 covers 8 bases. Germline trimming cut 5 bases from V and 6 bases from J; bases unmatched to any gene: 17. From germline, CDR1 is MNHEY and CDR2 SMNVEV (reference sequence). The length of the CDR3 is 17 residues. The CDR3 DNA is TGTGCCAGCAGTCCCTCCTTCTGGACAGGGACGCAGGATGGCTACACCTTC. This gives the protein CASSPSFWTGTQDGYTF.

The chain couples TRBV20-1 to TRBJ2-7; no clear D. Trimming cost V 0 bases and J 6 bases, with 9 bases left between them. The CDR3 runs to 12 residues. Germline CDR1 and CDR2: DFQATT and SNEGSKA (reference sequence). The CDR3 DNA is TGCAGTGCTAGAGAACTTCAGCTCGAGCAGTACTTC. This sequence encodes CSARELQLEQYF.

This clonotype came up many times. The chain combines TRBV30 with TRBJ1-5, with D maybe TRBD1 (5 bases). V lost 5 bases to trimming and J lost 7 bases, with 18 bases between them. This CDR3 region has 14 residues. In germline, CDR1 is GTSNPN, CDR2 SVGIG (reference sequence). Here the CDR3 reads CAWSWGREGQPQHF. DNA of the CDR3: TGTGCCTGGTCTTGGGGCAGGGAAGGCCAGCCCCAGCATTTT.

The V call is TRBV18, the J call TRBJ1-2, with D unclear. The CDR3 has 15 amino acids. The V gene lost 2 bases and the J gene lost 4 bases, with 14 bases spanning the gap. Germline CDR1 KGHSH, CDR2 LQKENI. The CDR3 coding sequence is TGTGCCAGCTCACCAGGCCTCCAGAGTCCCTATGGCTACACCTTC. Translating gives CASSPGLQSPYGYTF.

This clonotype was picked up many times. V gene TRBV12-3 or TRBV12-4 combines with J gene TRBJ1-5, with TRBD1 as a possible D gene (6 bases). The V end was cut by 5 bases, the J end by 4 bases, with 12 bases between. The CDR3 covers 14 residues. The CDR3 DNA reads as TGTGCCAGCAGTCGGACAGCATATAATCAGCCCCAGCATTTT. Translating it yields CASSRTAYNQPQHF.